The present T cell receptor (beta chain) was sequenced within a study of CD8+ T cells in alopecia areata. Study conclusions and caveats: For patients receiving tofacitinib, scalp clonality and expanded CD8+ clones among the top 100 significantly decreased.

TCR sequencing used cDNA made by reverse transcription of extracted RNA. The table came from immunoSEQ multiplex PCR; TCRdb's copy has only in-frame clones and leaves some out. Here the sample spans over 250,000 clones, about 60% being singletons. As to treatment: oral pan-JAK inhibitor, 5-10 mg twice daily. PBMCs provided sorted CD4+ and CD8+ T cells. As to this clone: The antigen remains undetermined.

The specimen comprised CD4+ T cells sorted from blood, sampled at roughly week 53, from a patient treated with tofacitinib. The receptor was isolated from a human donor with alopecia areata.

DNA of the CDR3: TGTGCCAGCAGTGAAGGGGGGACAGGTTACGAGCAGTACTTC. It yields the protein CASSEGGTGYEQYF. This chain connects TRBV2 to TRBJ2-7; 8 nucleotides align to TRBD1. The CDR3 has 14 amino acids. V gave up 1 base and J gave up 4 bases; unmatched junction bases: 3. In germline, CDR1 is SNHLY, CDR2 FYNNEI. Full variable domain (rest looked up from reference TRBV2 and TRBJ2-7): EPEVTQTPSHQVTQMGQEVILRCVPISNHLYFYWYRQILGQKVEFLVSFYNNEISEKSEIFDDQFSVERPDGSNFTLKIRSTKLEDSAMYFCASSEGGTGYEQYFGPGTRLTVT.